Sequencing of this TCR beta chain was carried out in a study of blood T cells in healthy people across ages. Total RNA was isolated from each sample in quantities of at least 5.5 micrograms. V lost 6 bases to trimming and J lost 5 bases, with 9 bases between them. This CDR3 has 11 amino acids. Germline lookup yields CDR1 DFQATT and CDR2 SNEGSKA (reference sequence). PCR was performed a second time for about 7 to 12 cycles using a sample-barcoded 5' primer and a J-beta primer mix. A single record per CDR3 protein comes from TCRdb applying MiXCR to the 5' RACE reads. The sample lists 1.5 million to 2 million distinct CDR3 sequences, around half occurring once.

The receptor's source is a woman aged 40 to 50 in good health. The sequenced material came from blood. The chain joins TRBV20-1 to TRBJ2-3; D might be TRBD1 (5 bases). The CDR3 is CSAPQGDTQYF. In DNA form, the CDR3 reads TGCAGTGCCCCCCAGGGAGATACGCAGTATTTT.